A selection of T cell receptor beta chains follows, all from one sample in a study of response to subunit inactivated influenza vaccine. MiXCR, applied by TCRdb to the RT-PCR reads, yields one record per CDR3 protein. This sample has roughly 710,000 distinct CDR3 sequences; roughly 15% occur once, and the top ten carry about 7.6%. Sequenced here: PBMCs from blood, sampled 14 to 15 days before vaccination. Receptor source: a man in his fifties or sixties who received an inactivated influenza vaccine. The CDR3 runs from the conserved cysteine through the conserved F or W. The D gene is left open where the match is weak. Expanded clones are given a class, and other clones once, few, many or no size at all.

-,TRBJ2-3,TRBV10-3,-,TGTGCCATCAACGAGGGCCTAGCCCCCGATACGCAGTATTTT,CAINEGLAPDTQYF
-,TRBJ2-2,TRBV4-1,-,TGCGCCAGCAGCCAGCAGAGCCGGGGGGCTAGCGGGGAGCTGTTTTTT,CASSQQSRGASGELFF
TRBD1,TRBJ2-7,TRBV5-1,few,TGCGCCAGCACCGTGGGGGACAGATCCTACGAGCAGTACTTC,CASTVGDRSYEQYF
-,TRBJ1-1,TRBV20-1,few,TGCAGTGCTAGAGACATGGGGGGACGGGACACTGAAGCTTTCTTT,CSARDMGGRDTEAFF
-,TRBJ1-2,TRBV5-1,-,TGCGCCAGCCAGCGGGGCGAGGACTATGGCTACACCTTC,CASQRGEDYGYTF
-,TRBJ2-3,TRBV11-2,-,TGTGCCAGCAGCTTAGAGCCTCGCACAGATACGCAGTATTTT,CASSLEPRTDTQYF
-,TRBJ2-7,TRBV7-9,many,TGTGCCAGCAGCCTAGTGGGCGTTGAGCAGTACTTC,CASSLVGVEQYF
-,TRBJ2-7,TRBV18,-,TGTGCCAGCTCACCTCTCCCGGATTCCTACGAGCAGTACTTC,CASSPLPDSYEQYF
TRBD2,TRBJ2-7,TRBV30,few,TGTGCCTGGAGTGCTTATCGGAGCGGGGGGTCCTACGAGCAGTACTTC,CAWSAYRSGGSYEQYF
-,TRBJ2-1,TRBV6-2/TRBV6-3,-,TGTGCCAGCAGTGAGGGGGGTCCCTACAATGAGCAGTTCTTC,CASSEGGPYNEQFF
TRBD2,TRBJ2-2,TRBV6-5,few,TGTGCCAGCAGTTACTCAAGCGGGGCCAACACCGGGCAGCTGTTTTTT,CASSYSSGANTGQLFF
TRBD2,TRBJ2-5,TRBV6-1,-,TGTGCCAGCAGTGAGACTAGCTATCCTGAGACCCAGTACTTC,CASSETSYPETQYF
TRBD1,TRBJ2-5,TRBV24-1,many,TGTGCCACCAGTGAAGGGACAGCACAAGAGACCCAGTACTTC,CATSEGTAQETQYF
-,TRBJ2-5,TRBV14,few,TGTGCCAGCAGCCAAGATAAGCAGTACCAAGAGACCCAGTACTTC,CASSQDKQYQETQYF
TRBD1,TRBJ2-1,TRBV5-1,-,TGCGCCAGCAGCTTATTTTTGGGACAGGGGGCCTTAGAGCAGTTCTTC,CASSLFLGQGALEQFF
TRBD2,TRBJ2-1,TRBV5-1,few,TGCGCCAGCAGCTTGGCCTCTTCTTACGCGGGGGTATACTACAATGAGCAGTTCTTC,CASSLASSYAGVYYNEQFF
-,TRBJ1-5,TRBV18,-,TGTGCCAGCTCACCTCGGTCAGTGGATCAGCCCCAGCATTTT,CASSPRSVDQPQHF
TRBD2,TRBJ2-7,TRBV4-3,-,TGCGCCAGCAGCCAGAACCTTTGGGGACTAGCGGGATACGAGCAGTACTTC,CASSQNLWGLAGYEQYF
-,TRBJ2-2,TRBV6-5,-,TGTGCCAGCAGTTACTCCAAAGGGGAGCTGTTTTTT,CASSYSKGELFF
-,TRBJ1-5,TRBV7-2,many,TGTGCCAGCAGCTTGAGCAGGAATGGCAATCAGCCCCAGCATTTT,CASSLSRNGNQPQHF
-,TRBJ1-4,TRBV7-9,-,TGTGCCAGCAGCTTAGGGGCGGAGAATGAGGGACTGTTTTTT,CASSLGAENEGLFF
TRBD1,TRBJ1-2,TRBV6-1,-,TGTGCCAGCAGGGGAGACAGGGGAGTTTTGGGCTACACCTTC,CASRGDRGVLGYTF